A single T cell receptor (beta chain) is shown here with its context. Its antigen is unidentified. This sample was taken from a study of cytomegalovirus exposure and HLA in healthy donors. Study overall: Later, an analysis reported that the roughly 120 validation repertoires had used the same platform as the 550 to 750 first-cohort repertoires. Study-level findings and limits: For cytomegalovirus status, the classifier reportedly gave diagnoses with high specificity and sensitivity. Generally TCR sequences proved uncommon, though certain public TCRs appeared in numerous donors.

Germline V gives CDR1 SGHTA, CDR2 FQGTGA. V lost 4 bases, J lost 8 bases, and 6 bases stayed unmatched. The CDR3 is made up of 15 amino acids. Sequencing was performed with immunoSEQ multiplex PCR; in TCRdb, only in-frame clones are kept and a portion is missing. The table records 90,000 to 100,000 clones, roughly nine tenths of them present only once. This TCR was sampled from a man between 18 and 35 years old in good health and CMV-seropositive. The chain employs TRBV7-3 and TRBJ1-6; TRBD1 agrees at 9 bases. Sequences were obtained from PBMCs. CDR3 region: CASSSHRGLDSPLHF. For the CDR3, the DNA is TGTGCCAGCAGCTCCCACAGGGGGCTTGATTCACCCCTCCACTTT.